The sample holds many counts of the clone carrying this TCR beta chain. The cohort's ophthalmopathy patients, a group with duration under 3 months, had a Clinical Activity Score of at least 3 and a NOSPECS grade of at least 4. For the diagnoses, clinical symptoms, serum thyroxine and TRAb, thyroid ultrasound and orbital computed tomography were used. Each 10 ml fresh peripheral blood draw supplied the PBMCs. Researchers took RNA transcripts and amplified the TCR beta CDR3 regions from them. The TCR CDR3 first-round RT-PCR relied on the HTBI primer set. TCRdb redid the calling of the multiplex PCR reads with MiXCR, one entry per CDR3 protein. This table has 500,000 to 650,000 distinct CDR3 sequences, 15% to 20% appearing once. This entry belongs to a study of T cells in Graves' hyperthyroidism and ophthalmopathy. Background on the study: Peripheral blood samples were taken at initial diagnosis, prior to any treatment.

The V gene's germline CDR1 is LGHNA and CDR2 YNFKEQ. CDR3 size: 16 residues. J was trimmed by 0 bases and V by 3 bases; bases with no gene match: 7. The chain joins TRBV4-2 to TRBJ2-5; 7 bases agree with TRBD2. Sequencing input: blood. This TCR came from a young woman with Graves' ophthalmopathy. The CDR3 here is CASSHGNGGNQETQYF. The CDR3 DNA follows: TGTGCCAGCAGCCACGGGAACGGGGGGAACCAAGAGACCCAGTACTTC.